This T cell receptor (beta chain) came from a study of CD8+CD57+ T cells in acquired aplastic anemia. In the study overall: 3 to 3.5 ug was the average amount of DNA from sorted CD4+ and CD8+ cells. General study findings and limits: Researchers reported that CD8+ Simpson's diversity was not significantly different in patients versus controls.

About this clonotype: Its antigen is undetermined. Relative to the germline gene, one junction end is altered; a read error may explain this.

The use of genomic DNA as template underpinned the TCR beta VDJ and CDR3 profiling. TCRdb used MiXCR to reprocess the reads, holding one entry per CDR3 protein. Altogether roughly 280,000 distinct CDR3 sequences are present, roughly 59% being singletons, with the ten largest covering 1% to 1.5%. The CDR3 is 16 amino acids. Germline lookup yields CDR1 SGHTA and CDR2 FQGNSA. Patients sequenced had flow cytometry evidence of CD8+CD57+ cell expansion. Untreated patients provided the blood samples, with no therapy given before sampling. The chain combines TRBV7-2 with TRBJ2-7; D may be TRBD2 (6 bases). The sequenced material came from sorted CD4+, CD8+, or CD8+CD57+ T cells (not recorded which) from PBMCs. The sequence was obtained from a human donor with aplastic anemia. CDR3 sequence reads: CASSSAYKISGSVPHF. The CDR3 DNA is TGTGCCAGCAGCTCCGCCTACAAGATCAGCGGGTCCGTTCCCCACTTC.